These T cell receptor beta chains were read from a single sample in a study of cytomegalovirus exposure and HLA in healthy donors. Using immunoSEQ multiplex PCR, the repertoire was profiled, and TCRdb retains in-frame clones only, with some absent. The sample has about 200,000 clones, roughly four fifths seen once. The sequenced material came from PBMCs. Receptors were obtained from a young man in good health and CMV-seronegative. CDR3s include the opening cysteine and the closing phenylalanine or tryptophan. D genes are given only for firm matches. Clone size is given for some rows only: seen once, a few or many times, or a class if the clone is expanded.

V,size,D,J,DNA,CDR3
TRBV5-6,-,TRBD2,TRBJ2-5,TGTGCCAGCAGCCAGGGACTAGCGGGAGTAGGCCCTCAAGAGACCCAGTACTTC,CASSQGLAGVGPQETQYF
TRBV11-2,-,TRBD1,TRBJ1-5,TGTGCCAGCAGCTTAGGGGACAGACTAAGTCAGCCCCAGCATTTT,CASSLGDRLSQPQHF
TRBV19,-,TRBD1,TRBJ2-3,TGTGCCAGTAGACCCACAGGGGCGGTAAATACGCAGTATTTT,CASRPTGAVNTQYF
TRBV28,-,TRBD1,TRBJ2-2,TGTGCCAGCAGCCTCAACAGGGGGCTGAACACCGGGGAGCTGTTTTTT,CASSLNRGLNTGELFF
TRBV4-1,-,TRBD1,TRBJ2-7,TGCGCCAGCAGCCAACCCATCCGGGACAGGGGCTCCCACGAGCAGTACTTC,CASSQPIRDRGSHEQYF
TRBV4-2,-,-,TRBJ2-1,TGTGCCAGCAGCCAGGGGGCTCGCGGGGGCTCCTACAATGAGCAGTTCTTC,CASSQGARGGSYNEQFF
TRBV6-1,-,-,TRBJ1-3,TGTGCCAGCACACAGCCTGAGCGAAACACCATATATTTT,CASTQPERNTIYF
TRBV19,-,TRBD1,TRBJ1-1,TGTGCCAGTAGTGATTCGGCAGGGGGCCGGACTGAAGCTTTCTTT,CASSDSAGGRTEAFF
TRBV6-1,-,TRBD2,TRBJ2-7,TGTGCCAGCAGTGAACGAATTGGGCCTAGCGGGAGTTTGAACGAGCAGTACTTC,CASSERIGPSGSLNEQYF
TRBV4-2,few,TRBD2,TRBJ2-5,TGTGCCAGCAGCCAAGGGCTAGCGGGGGCCATCCAAGAGACCCAGTACTTC,CASSQGLAGAIQETQYF
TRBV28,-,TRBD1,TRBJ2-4,TGTGCCAGCAACGGACAGGGGGAAAACATTCAGTACTTC,CASNGQGENIQYF
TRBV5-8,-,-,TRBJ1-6,TGTGCCACCCAGGGTACACTTAATTCACCCCTCCACTTT,CATQGTLNSPLHF
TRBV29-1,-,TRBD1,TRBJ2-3,TGCAGCGTTGTTGGCGGGACAGGAGGCACAGATACGCAGTATTTT,CSVVGGTGGTDTQYF
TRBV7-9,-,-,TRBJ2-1,TGTGCCAGCAGCCCACGTACCGACCGTCAGGGGCAGTTCTTC,CASSPRTDRQGQFF
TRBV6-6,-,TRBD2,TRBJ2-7,TGTGCCAGCAGCCCGGGAGGACCTTTCTCCGAGCAGTACTTC,CASSPGGPFSEQYF
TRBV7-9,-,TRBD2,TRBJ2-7,TGTTCCTCTCGGGGGGGGCGAAACGAGCAGTACTTC,CSSRGGRNEQYF
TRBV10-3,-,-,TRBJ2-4,TGTGCCATCAGTGAGATCGAACTTCGGTCCAAAAACATTCAGTACTTC,CAISEIELRSKNIQYF
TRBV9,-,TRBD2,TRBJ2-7,TGTGCCAGCAGCGACGGGACTAGCGGCTACGAGCAGTACTTC,CASSDGTSGYEQYF
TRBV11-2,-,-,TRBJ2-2,TGTGCCAGCAGGACGTTTGCGGGTTCCGGGGAGCTGTTTTTT,CASRTFAGSGELFF
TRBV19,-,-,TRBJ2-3,TGTGCCAGTGCACTGAAATATGGGGATAGCGGCGGGGATACGCAGTATTTT,CASALKYGDSGGDTQYF
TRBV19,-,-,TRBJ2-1,TGTGCCAGTAGCCACCCTACAGGGTTTTCCAATGAGCAGTTCTTC,CASSHPTGFSNEQFF
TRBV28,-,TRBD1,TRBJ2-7,TGTGCCAGCACCTCCGGGACAGGGCATTACGAGCAGTACTTC,CASTSGTGHYEQYF
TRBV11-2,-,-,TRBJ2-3,TGTGCCAGCAGCGTCGCTGGCGGCAACACAGATACGCAGTATTTT,CASSVAGGNTDTQYF
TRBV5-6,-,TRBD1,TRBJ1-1,TGTGCCAGCAGCCGAGGATCAGGGGGCGGCCTTGAAGCTTTCTTT,CASSRGSGGGLEAFF
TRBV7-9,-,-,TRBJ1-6,TGTGCCAGCACCCCCCGGGGGGATTCACCCCTCCACTTT,CASTPRGDSPLHF
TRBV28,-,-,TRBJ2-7,TGTGCCAGCAGTTTGGGAGCCTACGAGCAGTACTTC,CASSLGAYEQYF
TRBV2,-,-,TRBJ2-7,TGTGCCAGCAGATTACAGACCTACGAGCAGTACTTC,CASRLQTYEQYF
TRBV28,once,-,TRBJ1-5,TGTGCCAGCAGTTTCCGCCAATCCAGGGTTAGCAATCAGCCCCAGCATTTT,CASSFRQSRVSNQPQHF
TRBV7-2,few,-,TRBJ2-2,TGTGCCAGCAGCTTAGGGGCCACCGGGGAGCTGTTTTTT,CASSLGATGELFF
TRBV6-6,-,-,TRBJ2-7,TGTGCCAGCAGACCGGACAGCGCCTCCTACGAGCAGTACTTC,CASRPDSASYEQYF
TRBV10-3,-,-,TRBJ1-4,TGTGCCATCAGTGAGTCATCAGGGCGTGAAAAACTGTTTTTT,CAISESSGREKLFF
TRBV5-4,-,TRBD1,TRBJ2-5,TGTGCCAGCAGCCAATTAAACAGGGGTATGCAAGAGACCCAGTACTTC,CASSQLNRGMQETQYF
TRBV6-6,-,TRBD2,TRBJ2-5,TGTGCCAGCAGTTACGCGGGAGGGCCGCGGGAGACCCAGTACTTC,CASSYAGGPRETQYF
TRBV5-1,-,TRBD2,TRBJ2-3,TGCGCCAGCAGCTTGGCCAACGGACTAGCGACAGATACGCAGTATTTT,CASSLANGLATDTQYF
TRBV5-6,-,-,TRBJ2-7,TGTGCCAGCAGCCTGAAGGGAGGAGGGAGCTCCTACGAGCAGTACTTC,CASSLKGGGSSYEQYF
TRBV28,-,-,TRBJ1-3,TGTGCCAGCAGTTTATTCTTATCTGGGCAGAGCTCTGGAAACACCATATATTTT,CASSLFLSGQSSGNTIYF
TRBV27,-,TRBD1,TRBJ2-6,TGTGCCAGCAGCTTTTTTTCACCGGGACAGGGGGCAGGGGCCAACGTCCTGACTTTC,CASSFFSPGQGAGANVLTF
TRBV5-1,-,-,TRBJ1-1,TGCGCCAGCAGCTTGGATCGGACAGATTTGAACACTGAAGCTTTCTTT,CASSLDRTDLNTEAFF
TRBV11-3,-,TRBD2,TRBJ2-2,TGTGCCAGCAGCTTAGATGGTATTCTAGCGGGGAGAAAATACACCGGGGAGCTGTTTTTT,CASSLDGILAGRKYTGELFF
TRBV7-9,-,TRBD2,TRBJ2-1,TGTGCCAGCAGCCCCGGGGTAGCGGGAGGTCGGTTTTCTCTCAATGAGCAGTTCTTC,CASSPGVAGGRFSLNEQFF
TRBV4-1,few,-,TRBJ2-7,TGCGCCAGCAGCCGAGGACAGAACTCCTACGAGCAGTACTTC,CASSRGQNSYEQYF
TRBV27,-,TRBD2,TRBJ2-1,TGTGCCAGCAGTGCACTAGCGGGAGTCCCCAATGAGCAGTTCTTC,CASSALAGVPNEQFF
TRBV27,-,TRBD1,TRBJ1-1,TGTGCCAGCAGTGTAACAGGGGTGGCAGCTTTCTTT,CASSVTGVAAFF
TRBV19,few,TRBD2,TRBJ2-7,TGTGCCAGTAGTATATGGCCCCCCCAAGCGGGAGAGGTTATCGAGCAGTACTTC,CASSIWPPQAGEVIEQYF
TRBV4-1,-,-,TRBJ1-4,TGCGCCAGCAGCCAAGAAATACCCCGACAGCTATTTAATGAAAAACTGTTTTTT,CASSQEIPRQLFNEKLFF
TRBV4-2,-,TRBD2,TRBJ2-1,TGTGCCAGCAGCCAAGATCTACTGGGAGGGCTAGCGGGAGGGGGTGAGCAGTTCTTC,CASSQDLLGGLAGGGEQFF
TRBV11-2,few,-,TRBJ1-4,TGTGCCAGCAGTTACTTTGATGGAAAACTGTTTTTT,CASSYFDGKLFF
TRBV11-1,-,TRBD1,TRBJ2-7,TGTGCCAGCACGGGGACAGGTCGCGAGCAGTACTTC,CASTGTGREQYF
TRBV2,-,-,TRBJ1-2,TGTGCCAGCAGTCTGACTGAGAACTATGGCTACACCTTC,CASSLTENYGYTF
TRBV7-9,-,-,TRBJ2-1,TGTGCCAGCAGCCACGGGATTCACAATGAGCAGTTCTTC,CASSHGIHNEQFF